Listed here are 27 T cell receptor beta chains from one sample, sequenced in a study of regulatory T cells in long-lasting Graves disease. The sample's time point: persistent/refractory GD, antithyroid drugs over 5 years with positive TRAb. Extracted RNA from PBMCs served as the source of the TCR library. Investigators prepared the TCR beta libraries by applying iRepertoire HTBI primers and Arm-PCR of CDR3 regions. One entry per CDR3 protein results from TCRdb running MiXCR on the multiplex PCR reads. The sample includes hundreds of thousands of distinct CDR3 sequences, roughly 20% of them seen just once. Sequenced here: peripheral blood mononuclear cells (PBMCs), sampled when the disease was refractory, from a patient treated with antithyroid drugs. The receptors come from a female donor with Graves disease.

Concerning this clonotype: Mismatch with germline at one junction end may stem from a read error. This sequence joins TRBV6-1 and TRBJ1-5; D is ambiguous. Looked up from germline, CDR1 is MNHNS and CDR2 is SASEGT. The CDR3 length is 15 residues. The CDR3 DNA is TGTGACAGCAGTCCGCGTTTCAGGTTCAATCAGCCCCAGCATTTT. Its translation is CDSSPRFRFNQPQHF.

A few counts support this clonotype. The CDR3 bases are TGTGCCAGCAAGGTCGGTTCCATAACAGCTGGAAACACCATATATTTT. It codes for CASKVGSITAGNTIYF. This chain links TRBV6-1 with TRBJ1-3; D gene ambiguous. Per the germline V gene, CDR1 is MNHNS and CDR2 is SASEGT. The CDR3 sequence is 16 residues long. Trimming took 7 bases from V and 2 from J, leaving 18 bases between them.

The chain couples TRBV7-9 to TRBJ2-7; D is perhaps TRBD2 (5 bases). The CDR3 sequence is 13 residues long. V was cut by 3 bases and J by 12 bases, with 18 bases left in between. CDR1 is SEHNR and CDR2 is FQNEAQ in the germline V gene (reference sequence). The CDR3 here is CASSLEDEIRRYF. The CDR3 nucleotides read TGTGCCAGCAGCTTGGAGGACGAAATACGGAGGTACTTC.

This clonotype was counted only a few times. The chain couples TRBV30 to TRBJ1-2; D gene ambiguous. Looked up from germline, CDR1 is GTSNPN and CDR2 is SVGIG (reference sequence). The CDR3 is 13 amino acids. V lost 0 bases, J lost 8 bases, and 13 bases lay in between. This CDR3 is CAWSVEREAGYTF. The CDR3, as DNA: TGTGCCTGGAGTGTAGAACGAGAGGCGGGCTACACCTTC.

In its sample, this clonotype was seen a few times. One end of the junction fails to match germline, which may point to a read error. CDR3 residues: CASSQDMNTEAFF. The CDR3 coding sequence is TGTGCTAGCAGTCAAGACATGAACACTGAAGCTTTCTTT. The chain employs TRBV7-7 and TRBJ1-1; no clear D gene. There are 13 residues in the CDR3. Germline loops: CDR1 SSHAT, CDR2 FNYEAQ (reference sequence).

The J gene is TRBJ2-1, the V gene TRBV10-3; weak D call: TRBD2 (5 bases). There are 13 residues in the CDR3. V was trimmed by 3 bases and J by 6 bases, leaving 9 bases between them. The germline CDR1 and CDR2 sequences are ENHRY and SYGVKD. As DNA, the CDR3 is TGTGCCATCAGTGAAGAGGACTTCAATGAGCAGTTCTTC. Translated, it gives CAISEEDFNEQFF.

The chain employs TRBV6-1 and TRBJ2-7; TRBD2 matches at 10 bases. Trimming at V came to 6 bases and at J to 3 bases, leaving 8 bases not matched to a gene. The CDR3 runs 15 residues. Germline lookup yields CDR1 MNHNS and CDR2 SASEGT. The CDR3 region is CASRPQAGGRYEQYF. CDR3 nucleotides: TGTGCCAGCAGACCCCAAGCGGGAGGGCGCTACGAGCAGTACTTC.

The chain links TRBV6-2 or TRBV6-3 to TRBJ1-1; possible D gene TRBD1, 6 bases. CDR1 and CDR2 from the germline V gene are MNHEY and SVGEGT. V lost 2 bases, J lost 4 bases, and 14 bases lay in between. The CDR3 has 15 residues. The DNA of the CDR3 is TGTGCCAGCAGTTACGCAGGGGTTCGTACCACTGAAGCTTTCTTT. It encodes CASSYAGVRTTEAFF.

The genes are TRBV27 and TRBJ1-1; a possible D gene is TRBD1 (5 bases). The V end was cut by 2 bases, the J end by 4 bases, with 14 bases between. Germline CDR1 reads MNHEY; CDR2 reads SMNVEV (reference sequence). The CDR3 is 15 amino acids. This chain's CDR3 is CASSLVSRASTEAFF. The DNA of the CDR3 is TGTGCCAGCAGTTTAGTGTCCAGGGCTTCCACTGAAGCTTTCTTT.

Concerning this clonotype: At one boundary the junction diverges from the germline segment, which might be a read error. The chain is built from TRBV20-1 and TRBJ2-2; tentatively, D is TRBD2 (5 bases). Germline lookup yields CDR1 DFQATT and CDR2 SNEGSKA (reference sequence). This CDR3 is 14 amino acids long. CDR3 region: CSTREAVRTGELFF. The CDR3 region has the DNA TGCAGTACTAGAGAGGCGGTCCGAACCGGGGAGCTGTTTTTT.

The V gene is TRBV4-1, the J gene TRBJ1-2, with D possibly being TRBD1 (5 bases). This CDR3 is built from 14 residues. The V and J ends lost 3 bases and 4 bases respectively, with 12 bases between them. CDR1 and CDR2 from the germline V gene are MGHRA and YSYEKL. CDR3 coding DNA: TGCGCCAGCAGCCACGAGGGACGGACCTATGGCTACACCTTC. As protein: CASSHEGRTYGYTF.

There are many counts of this clonotype. This sequence joins TRBV7-3 and TRBJ1-5; tentative D call: TRBD1 (5 bases). From germline, CDR1 is SGHTA and CDR2 FQGTGA. The CDR3 extends over 14 amino acids. Trimming cost V 5 bases and J 5 bases, with 13 bases left between them. The CDR3 is CASSDRGEDQPQHF. The CDR3 bases are TGTGCCAGCAGCGACCGGGGGGAAGATCAGCCCCAGCATTTT.

This clonotype was picked up many times. This chain connects TRBV13 to TRBJ2-7; D is unclear. V dropped 4 bases and J dropped 4 bases, with 14 bases sitting between them. The CDR3 sequence is 14 residues long. Germline V CDR1 and CDR2: PRHDT, FYEKMQ (reference sequence). CDR3 region: CASSSPPRSYEQYF. The CDR3 nucleotides read TGTGCCAGCAGCTCCCCTCCGCGGTCTTACGAGCAGTACTTC.

This clonotype has ten or more counts. The chain employs TRBV15 and TRBJ2-5; the match to TRBD1 covers 8 bases. Germline CDR1 reads LNHNV; CDR2 reads YYDKDF (reference sequence). With 5 bases clipped from V and 1 base from J, the junction kept 6 bases outside the gene matches. The CDR3 spans 15 residues. CDR3 sequence (DNA): TGTGCCACCAGCGTTTGGACAGGGACCCAAGAGACCCAGTACTTC. It translates to CATSVWTGTQETQYF.

Note on this clonotype: Given a much more abundant clone one base away, this may be a read error. J is TRBJ1-1 and V is TRBV6-1, with D unresolved. CDR3 size: 13 residues. Trimming stripped 7 bases from V and 4 bases from J, with 13 bases between. Per the germline V gene, CDR1 is MNHNS and CDR2 is SASEGT. The CDR3 loop is CASTLRFGTEAFF. The CDR3 DNA is TGTGCCAGCACCCTCAGGTTCGGCACTGAAGCTTTCTTT.

This clonotype was observed many times. V is TRBV5-1 and J is TRBJ1-2; possibly TRBD1 for D (5 bases). The CDR3 contains 13 residues. The V end was cut by 4 bases, the J end by 8 bases, with 15 bases between. CDR1 and CDR2 from the germline V gene are SGHRS and YFSETQ. CDR3 DNA sequence: TGCGCCAGCAGCCCTGGACACCAGATCGGCTACACCTTC. Translating it yields CASSPGHQIGYTF.

This clonotype was detected ten times or more. The CDR3 reads CASSLGVREKLFF. DNA of the CDR3: TGCGCCAGCAGCTTGGGGGTACGTGAAAAACTGTTTTTT. The chain links TRBV5-1 to TRBJ1-4, with unresolved D. Trimming removed 0 bases at V and 7 bases at J, with 7 bases between. The length of the CDR3 is 13 residues. Germline CDR1 is SGHRS and CDR2 is YFSETQ.

There are many counts of this clonotype. This sequence joins TRBV6-1 and TRBJ2-7, with 10 bases matching TRBD1. The CDR3 consists of 13 residues. Germline V gene sequence: CDR1 MNHNS, CDR2 SASEGT. J lost 4 bases, V lost 7 bases, and 4 bases had no gene match. CDR3 residues: CASTRTGGYEQYF. In DNA, the CDR3 is TGTGCCAGCACTAGGACAGGGGGTTACGAGCAGTACTTC.

Ten or more counts support this clonotype. The V and J genes are TRBV6-1 and TRBJ2-7; 12 bases map to TRBD2. The CDR3 has 15 amino acids. Germline CDR1 and CDR2: MNHNS and SASEGT. J gave up 2 bases and V 6 bases, and 5 bases lay outside the gene matches. The CDR3 loop reads CASRLRLAGAYEQYF. CDR3 coding DNA: TGTGCCAGCAGACTGCGACTAGCGGGAGCCTACGAGCAGTACTTC.

This clonotype was picked up a small number of times. The V gene is TRBV7-9, the J gene TRBJ2-7, with 11 bases identical to TRBD1. CDR3 length equals 19 residues. V was pared by 5 bases and J by 2 bases, with 17 bases of the junction left unmatched. CDR1 is SEHNR, CDR2 FQNEAQ, per germline (reference sequence). CDR3 sequence: CASSPLPGQGESGTYEQYF. The CDR3 DNA reads TGTGCCAGCAGCCCCCTCCCGGGACAGGGGGAAAGTGGTACCTACGAGCAGTACTTC.

This clonotype was counted ten times or more. This chain joins TRBV20-1 and TRBJ1-2; D remains unclear. This CDR3 is built from 12 residues. The germline gives CDR1 DFQATT, CDR2 SNEGSKA (reference sequence). The germline V and J ends were trimmed by 3 bases and 1 base, with 6 bases remaining between them. The CDR3 protein is CSASPDNYGYTF. In DNA form, the CDR3 reads TGCAGTGCTAGTCCGGATAACTATGGCTACACCTTC.

This clonotype was counted between two and nine times. This chain joins TRBV6-1 and TRBJ1-5, with 9 bases fitting TRBD1. CDR1 and CDR2 from the germline V gene are MNHNS and SASEGT. V shed 7 bases, J shed 2 bases, and the junction held 9 bases outside the gene matches. The CDR3 runs to 16 residues. CDR3 loop: CASTLDRGVGNQPQHF. The CDR3 DNA reads as TGTGCCAGCACCCTGGACAGGGGAGTGGGCAATCAGCCCCAGCATTTT.

This clonotype was picked up many times. The chain couples TRBV18 to TRBJ1-5, with a tentative D call TRBD1 (5 bases). The V gene lost 2 bases and the J gene lost 2 bases, with 10 bases spanning the gap. The CDR3 is 15 residues long. The germline V gene has CDR1 KGHSH and CDR2 LQKENI. The CDR3 sequence: CASSPKGDGNQPQHF. The CDR3 coding sequence is TGTGCCAGCTCACCAAAAGGGGATGGCAATCAGCCCCAGCATTTT.

This clonotype occurred a few times. J is TRBJ2-7 and V is TRBV5-5; the D is unclear. This CDR3 comprises 13 residues. V dropped 4 bases and J dropped 5 bases, with 13 bases sitting between them. Germline loops: CDR1 SGHKS, CDR2 YYEKEE (reference sequence). This chain's CDR3 is CASSRMTWDEQYF. CDR3 bases: TGTGCCAGCAGCCGGATGACATGGGACGAGCAGTACTTC.

The rearrangement uses TRBV12-3 or TRBV12-4 and TRBJ2-2, with TRBD1 as a possible D gene (5 bases). This CDR3 is built from 12 residues. V was cut by 8 bases and J by 9 bases, with 13 bases left in between. The CDR3 nucleotides are TGTGCCAGCGGTAGGGGAAACCGGGAGCTGTTTTTT. It specifies CASGRGNRELFF.

This clonotype has a single count. This sequence joins TRBV20-1 and TRBJ1-1; 8 bases are shared with TRBD1. V shed 4 bases and J 0 bases; nucleotides not matched to a gene: 13. The CDR3 runs to 17 residues. From germline, CDR1 is DFQATT and CDR2 SNEGSKA (reference sequence). The CDR3 is CSANPRTGRPMNTEAFF. DNA for the CDR3: TGCAGTGCTAATCCTCGGACAGGGCGACCCATGAACACTGAAGCTTTCTTT.

This clonotype appeared many times. The V and J genes are TRBV20-1 and TRBJ2-7; possibly TRBD1 or TRBD2 for D (5 bases each). V lost 3 bases and J 0 bases, leaving 12 bases between the germline ends. There are 14 residues in the CDR3. Germline CDR1 is DFQATT and CDR2 is SNEGSKA (reference sequence). The chain's CDR3 is CSARGVAPSYEQYF. The CDR3, as DNA: TGCAGTGCTAGGGGGGTAGCCCCCTCCTACGAGCAGTACTTC.